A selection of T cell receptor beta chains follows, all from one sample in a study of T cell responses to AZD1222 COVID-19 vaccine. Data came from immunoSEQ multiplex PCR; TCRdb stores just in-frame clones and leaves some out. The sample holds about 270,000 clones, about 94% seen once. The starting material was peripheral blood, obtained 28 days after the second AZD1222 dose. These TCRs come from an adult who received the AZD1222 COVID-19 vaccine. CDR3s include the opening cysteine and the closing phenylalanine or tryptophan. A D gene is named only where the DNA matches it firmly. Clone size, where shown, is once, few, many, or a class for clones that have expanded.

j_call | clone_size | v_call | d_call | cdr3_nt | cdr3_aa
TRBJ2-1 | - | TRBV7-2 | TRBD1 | TGTGCCAGCAGCCCATCCAGGGGGCGCAACAATGAGCAGTTCTTC | CASSPSRGRNNEQFF
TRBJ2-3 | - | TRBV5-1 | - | TGCGCCAGCAGCCCAGGGCTAACAAGCACAGATACGCAGTATTTT | CASSPGLTSTDTQYF
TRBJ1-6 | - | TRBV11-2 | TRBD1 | TGTGCCAGCAGCTTAGCCAGGGGGTGGGCACCCCTCCACTTT | CASSLARGWAPLHF
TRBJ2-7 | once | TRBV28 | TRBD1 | TGTGCCAGCGGGGGCCCGGGACAGGACCCTCGTCAGTACTTC | CASGGPGQDPRQYF
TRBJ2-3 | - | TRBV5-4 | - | TGTGCCAGCAGTTCTCGCGTTGGGGATACGCAGTATTTT | CASSSRVGDTQYF
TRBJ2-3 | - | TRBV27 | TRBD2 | TGTGCCAGCAGTTATGGAGCGGGATATGACACAGATACGCAGTATTTT | CASSYGAGYDTDTQYF
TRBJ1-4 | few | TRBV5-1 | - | TGCGCCAGCAGCTTTACCGGGGCGTTTAATGAAAAACTGTTTTTT | CASSFTGAFNEKLFF
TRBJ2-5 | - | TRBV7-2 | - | TGTGCCAGCAGCCCGTATACCTGGAAGACCCAGTACTTC | CASSPYTWKTQYF
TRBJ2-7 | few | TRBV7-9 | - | TGTGCCAGCAGCTTAGGTACCAACTACGAGCAGTACTTC | CASSLGTNYEQYF
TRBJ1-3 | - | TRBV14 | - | TGTGCCAGCAGCCCACGGCGAAACACCATATATTTT | CASSPRRNTIYF
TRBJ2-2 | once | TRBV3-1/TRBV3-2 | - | TGTGCCAGCAGCCCTCTCGATGGCATGAACACCGGGGAGCTGTTTTTT | CASSPLDGMNTGELFF
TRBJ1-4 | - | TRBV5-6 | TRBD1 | TGTGCCAGCAGCCTGACAGGGGTTGGTGAAAAACTGTTTTTT | CASSLTGVGEKLFF
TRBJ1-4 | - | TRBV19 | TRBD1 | TGTGCCAGTAGTCCCTTGACAGGGATCGAAAATGAAAAACTGTTTTTT | CASSPLTGIENEKLFF
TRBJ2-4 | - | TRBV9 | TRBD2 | TGTGCCAGCTCCTGGACTAGCGGGAGTGGAGACATTCAGTACTTC | CASSWTSGSGDIQYF
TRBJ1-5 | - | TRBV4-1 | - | TGCGCCAGCAGCCAAGCGGTATTAAAACCCCAGCATTTT | CASSQAVLKPQHF
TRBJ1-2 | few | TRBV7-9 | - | TGTGCCAGCAGCTTGACTTCGGCGGGCTATGGCTACACCTTC | CASSLTSAGYGYTF
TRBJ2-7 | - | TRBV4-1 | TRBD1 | TGCGCCAGCAGCCACCGCGTTGGACAGGGGGTGTCGTACGAGCAGTACTTC | CASSHRVGQGVSYEQYF
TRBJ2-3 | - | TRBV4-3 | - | TGCGCCAGCAGCCAAGACGGAGGGGGCGAAGATACGCAGTATTTT | CASSQDGGGEDTQYF
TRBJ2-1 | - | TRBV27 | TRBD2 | TGTGCCACCGCTTTCGGGACTAGCGGGAGTTTTGAGCAGTTCTTC | CATAFGTSGSFEQFF
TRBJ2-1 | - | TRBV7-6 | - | TGTGCCAGCAGCGGAAGAGGGAATGAGCAGTTCTTC | CASSGRGNEQFF